This TCR beta chain was identified during a study of vaccination effects on CD4 cells after COVID-19. As concerns this clone: Its antigen remains unidentified.

Sequencing followed a ViraFEST assay step that expanded antigen-specific CD4+ T cells with viral peptide pools. After roughly eleven days in culture, the CD4+ T cells were isolated. Testing of the vaccine recipients showed negative nucleocapsid antibodies and no prior SARS-CoV-2 infection. Every well housed more than 1.5 million PBMC, which grew in culture alongside 10 IU/ml IL-2 and about 10 ug/ml peptides. Sequenced by immunoSEQ multiplex PCR; TCRdb stores in-frame clones only, minus some. The sample yields roughly 41,000 clones, about three fifths seen once. The CDR3 runs to 15 residues. The germline V gene encodes CDR1 SNHLY and CDR2 FYNNEI. V was cut by 8 bases and J by 3 bases, with 16 bases left in between. General study points: Marked contraction was observed in infection-induced and vaccine-induced clones late after vaccination.

V usage is TRBV2 and J usage is TRBJ1-4, with D maybe TRBD1 (5 bases). This sequence originates from a human donor who received a COVID-19 vaccine. The starting material was CD4+ T cells from PBMCs cultured with HCoV-OC43 spike peptides, obtained before COVID-19 vaccination. Noted subset: HCoV-OC43 spike overlapping peptide pool stimulation. DNA for the CDR3: TGTGCCAGCGGGACCGAGGGGACGGCTAATGAAAAACTGTTTTTT. Encoded protein: CASGTEGTANEKLFF.